This T cell receptor (beta chain) was obtained from a study of response to subunit inactivated influenza vaccine. Study-level points and caveats: With each seasonal influenza vaccination, the authors suggested, few new T cells are recruited.

Trimming stripped 5 bases from V and 3 bases from J, with 13 bases between. This CDR3 has 15 amino acids. The germline V gene encodes CDR1 ENHRY and CDR2 SYGVKD. This clonotype showed up just a few times. Its antigen remains unidentified. TCRdb recomputed calls from the RT-PCR reads with MiXCR, one row per CDR3 protein. The table includes about 800,000 distinct CDR3 sequences, 21% detected once. The source is a man in his fifties who received an inactivated influenza vaccine. V usage is TRBV10-3 and J usage is TRBJ2-2; tentative D call: TRBD2 (5 bases). Sequenced material: PBMCs from blood, taken 5 days after vaccination. The CDR3: CAISNRGMDTGELFF. The CDR3 DNA follows: TGTGCCATCAGTAATCGGGGAATGGACACCGGGGAGCTGTTTTTT.